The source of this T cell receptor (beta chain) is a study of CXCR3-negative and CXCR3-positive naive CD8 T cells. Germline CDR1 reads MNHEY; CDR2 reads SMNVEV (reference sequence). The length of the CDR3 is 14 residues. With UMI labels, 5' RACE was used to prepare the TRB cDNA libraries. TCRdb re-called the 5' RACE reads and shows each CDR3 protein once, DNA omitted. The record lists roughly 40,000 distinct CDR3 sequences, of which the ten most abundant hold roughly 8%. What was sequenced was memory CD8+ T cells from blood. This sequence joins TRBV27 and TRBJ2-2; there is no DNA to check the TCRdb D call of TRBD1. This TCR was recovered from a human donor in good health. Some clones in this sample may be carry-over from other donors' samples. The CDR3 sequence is CASSPGTGAGELFF.